This T cell receptor beta chain was documented in a study of beta chain features in type 1 diabetes (dated by TCRdb to the late 2010s). Concerning the study at large: No differences in mean age, gender distribution, total cell number or subset yield were found between patients and healthy donors. Naive and central memory subsets were obtained from all 30 or so donors, but regulatory and stem cell-like memory subsets were isolated from only 8 patients and roughly 8 healthy donors. In the study, recently diagnosed type 1 diabetes patients and matched healthy donors were compared on the TCRB repertoires of their sorted circulating CD4+ T cell subsets. Across all samples, some 99 million sorted cells were examined, and cell number per subset correlated strongly with RNA yield.

A single peripheral blood draw of around 0.11 L on average was collected from each donor into heparinised tubes. A BD FACSAria II was used to sort naive, central memory, regulatory and stem cell-like memory CD4+ T cells with a panel that included CD45RO, CCR7, CD25, CD127, CD95 and CD27. Purity was above 98% for every sorted population. Right away, PBMCs were isolated by Lymphoprep density gradient centrifugation and were stained directly, with no culture step. Samples were stained and sorted in pairs, with one healthy donor and one patient per experiment, so that batch effects were minimized. Findings and caveats that apply to the study as a whole: The naive, central memory and regulatory TCRB repertoires appeared to resemble one another more closely among patients than among healthy donors. HLA sub-analyses involved small numbers of individuals, so any influence of HLA type on TCRB rearrangement remained unresolved. Type 1 diabetes patients showed a moderate but significant shortening of TCRB CDR3 length in all four CD4+ subsets. At VDJ recombination sites, patients with type 1 diabetes made fewer insertions and deleted more nucleotides, a pattern implying thymic rearrangement abnormalities. Because cDNA rather than genomic DNA was sequenced, highly expressing activated cells could have been over-represented, although no difference in activation and CD3 levels was found between groups. PCR may preferentially amplify shorter templates, but because patient and control samples were amplified and corrected together, any resulting skew would affect both groups equally.

The entire isolated RNA was reverse transcribed using the High Capacity cDNA Reverse Transcription Kit, and thus expressed TCRB transcripts were sequenced. Naive, central memory and regulatory T cell samples underwent deep immunoSEQ sequencing, averaging around 4 million total reads per sample. After sorted cells were lysed in RLT buffer, RNA was extracted with DNase-treated RNeasy Micro or Mini kits, with the choice depending on cell number. Each cell subset was processed separately to prevent cross-contamination, with patient and healthy donor samples processed together. The immunoSEQ multiplex PCR was used to amplify TCRB sequences from cDNA, yielding 87-bp fragments that span the CDR3 region. Sequencing of the amplicons was performed on the Illumina HiSeq platform. The paper's processing steps were these. Synthetic template baselines were used to correct PCR bias computationally, reads within Hamming distance 2 were collapsed, and singletons that could not be merged were discarded. By aligning reads against IMGT, V, D and J genes, CDR3 length, and insertions or deletions at six rearrangement sites were assigned. Clonotype counts were normalized to sorted cell number within each subset before computing true diversity and Gini coefficients with the tcR R package. The overlap coefficient, calculated on TCRB nucleotide sequences, was used to measure repertoire sharing. TCRdb limited this immuneACCESS table to in-frame rearrangements with V and J called. A share of clones is missing; checked studies link under half to unresolved V genes, and the rest is unexplained. The V and J calls and clone size come from that table; D and trimming were worked out from the DNA. Here the sample has about 340,000 clones; 7% to 9% occur a single time. The top ten constitute less than 0.45% of the sample.

This clone was counted between two and nine times. Its target antigen remains unknown. The record has no base qualities; no much larger clone is one base away. Spanning cysteine to phenylalanine, the CDR3 consists of 15 amino acids. Only the CDR3 part of the read is kept: 45 bases, read in frame from the first base. Per the germline V gene (reference sequence), SEHNR is the CDR1 and FQNEAQ is the CDR2. V is shortened by 1 base, J by 2 bases, and the region joining them spans 10 bases. The receptor chain draws on TRBV7-9 and TRBJ2-3, and the D gene may be TRBD2, 6 bases matching. The clonotype comes from a young woman in good health. Material for sequencing was central memory CD4+ T cells from blood. The sequenced DNA: TGTGCCAGCAGCTTAGATCTAGCGACCACAGATACGCAGTATTTT. It encodes CASSLDLATTDTQYF.